The source of this T cell receptor (beta chain) is a study of T cell changes during pregnancy in multiple sclerosis. The CDR3 has 15 residues. Germline V gene sequence: CDR1 MNHEY, CDR2 SVGAGI. V lost 0 bases to trimming and J lost 2 bases, with 7 bases between them. Profiled with immunoSEQ multiplex PCR; TCRdb holds only in-frame clones, not every one. This repertoire shows some 24,000 clones, 90% found once; its top ten account for under 9.5%. The chain combines TRBV6-5 with TRBJ2-2; D ambiguous. Specimen: CD8+ T cells from peripheral blood mononuclear cells, collected in the third trimester of pregnancy. The receptor's source is a female donor in good health, enrolled as a control in a pregnancy study. This CDR3 reads CASSYSSENTGELFF. CDR3 nucleotide sequence: TGTGCCAGCAGTTACTCCAGCGAAAACACCGGGGAGCTGTTTTTT.